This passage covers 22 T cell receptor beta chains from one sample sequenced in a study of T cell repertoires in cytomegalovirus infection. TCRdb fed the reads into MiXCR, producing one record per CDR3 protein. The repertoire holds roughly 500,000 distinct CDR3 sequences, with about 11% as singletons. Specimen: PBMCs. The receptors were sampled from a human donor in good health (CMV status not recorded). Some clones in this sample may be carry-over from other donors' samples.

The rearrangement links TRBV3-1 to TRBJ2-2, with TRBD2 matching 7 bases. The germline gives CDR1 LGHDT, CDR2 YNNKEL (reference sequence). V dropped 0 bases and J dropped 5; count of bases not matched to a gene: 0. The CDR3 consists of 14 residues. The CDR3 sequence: CASSQDGRTGELFF. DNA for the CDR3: TGTGCCAGCAGCCAAGACGGGAGGACCGGGGAGCTGTTTTTT.

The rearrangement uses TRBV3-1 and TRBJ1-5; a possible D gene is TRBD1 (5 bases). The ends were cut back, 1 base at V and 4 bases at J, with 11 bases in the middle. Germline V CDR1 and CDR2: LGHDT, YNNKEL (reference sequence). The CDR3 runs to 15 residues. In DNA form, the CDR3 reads TGTGCCAGCAGCCAAGCTTCAGGGTTGAATCAGCCCCAGCATTTT. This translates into CASSQASGLNQPQHF.

The CDR3, as DNA: TGCAGTGCTAGAGGAATCGAGTACGAGCAGCAGGGCCGAGGACAGCCCCAGCATTTT. This encodes CSARGIEYEQQGRGQPQHF. The chain links TRBV20-1 to TRBJ1-5; a weak D match, TRBD1 (5 bases). CDR1 DFQATT and CDR2 SNEGSKA come from the germline V gene (reference sequence). Trimming took 1 base from V and 7 from J, leaving 29 bases between them. This CDR3 is built from 19 residues.

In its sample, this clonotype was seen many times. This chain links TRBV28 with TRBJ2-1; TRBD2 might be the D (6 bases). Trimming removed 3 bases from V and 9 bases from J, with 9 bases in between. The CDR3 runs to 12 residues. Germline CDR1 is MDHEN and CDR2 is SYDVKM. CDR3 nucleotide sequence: TGTGCCAGCAGTTTCCGGGGAGGTGAGCAGTTCTTC. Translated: CASSFRGGEQFF.

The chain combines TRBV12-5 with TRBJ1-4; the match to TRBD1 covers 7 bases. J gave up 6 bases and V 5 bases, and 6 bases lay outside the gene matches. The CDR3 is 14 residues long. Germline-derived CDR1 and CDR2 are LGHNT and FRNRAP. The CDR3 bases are TGTGCTAGTGGTCCCGGGACAGCAGATGAAAAACTGTTTTTT. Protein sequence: CASGPGTADEKLFF. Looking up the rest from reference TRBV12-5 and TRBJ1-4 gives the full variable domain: DARVTQTPRHKVTEMGQEVTMRCQPILGHNTVFWYRQTMMQGLELLAYFRNRAPLDDSGMPKDRFSAEMPDATLATLKIQPSEPRDSAVYFCASGPGTADEKLFFGSGTQLSVL.

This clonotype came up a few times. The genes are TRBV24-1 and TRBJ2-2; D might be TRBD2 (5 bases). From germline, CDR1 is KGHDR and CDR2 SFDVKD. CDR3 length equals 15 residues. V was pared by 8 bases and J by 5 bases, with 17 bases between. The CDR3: CATKSGGGPTGELFF. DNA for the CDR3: TGTGCCACCAAGAGCGGAGGAGGACCGACCGGGGAGCTGTTTTTT.

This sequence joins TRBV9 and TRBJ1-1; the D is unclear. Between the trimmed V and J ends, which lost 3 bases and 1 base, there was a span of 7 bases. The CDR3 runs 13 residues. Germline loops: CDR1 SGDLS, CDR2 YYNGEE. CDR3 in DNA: TGTGCCAGCAGCGCTGGAACGAACACTGAAGCTTTCTTT. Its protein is CASSAGTNTEAFF. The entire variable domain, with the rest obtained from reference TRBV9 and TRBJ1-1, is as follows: DSGVTQTPKHLITATGQRVTLRCSPRSGDLSVYWYQQSLDQGLQFLIQYYNGEERAKGNILERFSAQQFPDLHSELNLSSLELGDSALYFCASSAGTNTEAFFGQGTRLTVV.

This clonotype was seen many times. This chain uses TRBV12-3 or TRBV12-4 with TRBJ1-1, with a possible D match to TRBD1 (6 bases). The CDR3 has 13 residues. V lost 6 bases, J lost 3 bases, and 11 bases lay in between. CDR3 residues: CASSWDTYTEAFF. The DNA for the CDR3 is TGTGCCAGCAGCTGGGACACCTACACTGAAGCTTTCTTT.

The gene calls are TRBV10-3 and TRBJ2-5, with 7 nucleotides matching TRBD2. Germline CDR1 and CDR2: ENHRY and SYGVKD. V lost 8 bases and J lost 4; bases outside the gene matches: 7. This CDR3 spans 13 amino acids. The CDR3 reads CAIWDYAGETQYF. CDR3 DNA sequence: TGTGCCATCTGGGACTATGCGGGAGAGACCCAGTACTTC.

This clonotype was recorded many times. CDR3 sequence (DNA): TGTGCCAGCAGCTCTCGGACTAGCGGGTTCACAGATACGCAGTATTTT. Residues: CASSSRTSGFTDTQYF. V and J are TRBV7-2 and TRBJ2-3; 11 bases agree with TRBD2. Germline V gene lookup returns CDR1 SGHTA and CDR2 FQGNSA. The CDR3 length is 16 residues. The V gene end was trimmed by 4 bases and the J gene end by 2 bases; junction bases not matched to a gene: 5.

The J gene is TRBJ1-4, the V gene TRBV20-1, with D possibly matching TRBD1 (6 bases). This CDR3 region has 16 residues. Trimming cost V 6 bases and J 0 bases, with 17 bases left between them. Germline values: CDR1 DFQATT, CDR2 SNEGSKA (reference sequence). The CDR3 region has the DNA TGCAGTGCCCCGGGGGGGGGGCGTGCAACTAATGAAAAACTGTTTTTT. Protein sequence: CSAPGGGRATNEKLFF.

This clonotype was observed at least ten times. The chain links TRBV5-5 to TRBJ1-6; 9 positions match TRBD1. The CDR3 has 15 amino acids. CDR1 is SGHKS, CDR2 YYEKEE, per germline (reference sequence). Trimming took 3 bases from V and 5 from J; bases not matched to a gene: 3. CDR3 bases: TGTGCCAGCAGCTGGGACAGGGCCAATAATTCACCCCTCCACTTT. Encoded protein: CASSWDRANNSPLHF.

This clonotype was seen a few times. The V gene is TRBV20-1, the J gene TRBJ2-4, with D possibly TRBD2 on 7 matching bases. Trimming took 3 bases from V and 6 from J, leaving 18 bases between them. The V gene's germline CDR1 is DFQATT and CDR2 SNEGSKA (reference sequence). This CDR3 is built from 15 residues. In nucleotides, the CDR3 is TGCAGTGCTAGCTTCCGTGGGGGGGCTATAAACATTCAGTACTTC. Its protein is CSASFRGGAINIQYF.

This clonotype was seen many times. In DNA, the CDR3 is TGTGCCAGCAGCCCGCGGGACAGCCGAAACACCATATATTTT. Translated: CASSPRDSRNTIYF. The chain is built from TRBV7-9 and TRBJ1-3, with 7 bases lining up with TRBD1. The CDR3 has 14 amino acids. J gave up 5 bases and V 5 bases, and 6 bases lay outside the gene matches. Per germline, CDR1 SEHNR and CDR2 FQNEAQ (reference sequence).

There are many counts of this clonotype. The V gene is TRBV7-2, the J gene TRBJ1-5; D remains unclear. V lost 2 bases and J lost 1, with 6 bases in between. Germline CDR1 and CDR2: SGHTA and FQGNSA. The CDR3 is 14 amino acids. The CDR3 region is CASSLSRSNQPQHF. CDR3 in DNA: TGTGCCAGCAGCTTAAGCAGGAGCAATCAGCCCCAGCATTTT.

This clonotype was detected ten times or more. The CDR3 nucleotides read TGTGCCAGCAGCTTTATTAGCGGGAGTAATTTAAATGAGCAGTTCTTC. Translation: CASSFISGSNLNEQFF. This rearrangement joins TRBV7-9 to TRBJ2-1; TRBD2 aligns across 9 bases. The germline gives CDR1 SEHNR, CDR2 FQNEAQ (reference sequence). The CDR3 is 16 residues long. Losses at the gene ends were 3 bases for V and 7 bases for J; bases not matched to a gene: 10.

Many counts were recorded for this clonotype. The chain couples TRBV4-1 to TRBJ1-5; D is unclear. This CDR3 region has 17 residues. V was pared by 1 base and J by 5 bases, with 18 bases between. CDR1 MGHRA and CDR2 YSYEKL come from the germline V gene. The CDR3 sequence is CASSQVGRRKEDQPQHF. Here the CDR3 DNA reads TGCGCCAGCAGCCAAGTGGGCAGAAGGAAGGAAGATCAGCCCCAGCATTTT.

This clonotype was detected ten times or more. CDR3 residues: CASSRGPNQPQHF. CDR3 DNA: TGTGCCAGCAGCAGGGGTCCTAATCAGCCCCAGCATTTT. V usage is TRBV7-6 and J usage is TRBJ1-5; D is possibly TRBD1 (5 bases). CDR3 length equals 13 residues. Trimming took off 5 bases at V and 4 bases at J, with 9 bases between the two ends. The germline gives CDR1 SGHVS, CDR2 FNYEAQ.

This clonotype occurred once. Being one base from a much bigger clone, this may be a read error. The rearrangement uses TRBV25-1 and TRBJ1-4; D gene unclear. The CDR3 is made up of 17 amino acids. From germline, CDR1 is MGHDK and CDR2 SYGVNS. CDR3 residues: CASSEETAPRSNERLFF. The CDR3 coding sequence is TGTGCCAGCAGTGAAGAAACGGCACCCAGATCTAATGAAAGACTGTTTTTT. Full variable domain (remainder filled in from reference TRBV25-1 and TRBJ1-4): EADIYQTPRYLVIGTGKKITLECSQTMGHDKMYWYQQDPGMELHLIHYSYGVNSTEKGDLSSESTVSRIRTEHFPLTLESARPSHTSQYLCASSEETAPRSNERLFFGSGTQLSVL.

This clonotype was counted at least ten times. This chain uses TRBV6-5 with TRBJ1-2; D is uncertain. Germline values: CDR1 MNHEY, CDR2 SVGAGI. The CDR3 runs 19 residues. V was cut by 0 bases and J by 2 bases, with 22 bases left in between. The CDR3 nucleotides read TGTGCCAGCAGTTACTCCGCATCAGACTACTCCCTCCCCAACTATGGCTACACCTTC. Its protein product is CASSYSASDYSLPNYGYTF.

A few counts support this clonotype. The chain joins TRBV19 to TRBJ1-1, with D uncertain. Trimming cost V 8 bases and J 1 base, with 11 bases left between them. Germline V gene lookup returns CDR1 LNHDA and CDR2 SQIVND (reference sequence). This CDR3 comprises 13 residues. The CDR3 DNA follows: TGTGCCAGTGGTCGGACGGCGAACACTGAAGCTTTCTTT. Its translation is CASGRTANTEAFF.

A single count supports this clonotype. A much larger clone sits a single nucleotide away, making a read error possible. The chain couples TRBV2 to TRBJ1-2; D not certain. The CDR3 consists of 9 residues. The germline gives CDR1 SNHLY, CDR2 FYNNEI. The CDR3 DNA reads TGTGTCAGCATCTATGGCTACACCTTC. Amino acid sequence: CVSIYGYTF.